This TCR beta chain derives from a study of cytomegalovirus exposure and HLA in healthy donors. Across the whole study: Most donors, roughly 77% of a few hundred genotyped, fell in the Caucasian-associated ancestry cluster.

This clone was counted a few times. The antigen is not known. Study conclusions and caveats: Among the CMV-associated chains, a few were confirmed in vitro as specific for CMV antigens. Roughly uniform sequencing depth across donors was assumed, possibly incorrectly. According to an earlier analysis, most TCR beta V segments yielded productive rearrangements about 90% or about 30% of the time.

The primer mix had 60 Vbeta and 13 Jbeta primers. Only in-frame clones appear in the TCRdb table, and some are missing; sequencing was by immunoSEQ multiplex PCR. The data show about 120,000 clones, roughly 60% seen once. Germline values: CDR1 MNHEY, CDR2 SVGAGI. Trimming removed 0 bases from V and 0 bases from J, with 11 bases in between. The CDR3 totals 16 residues. The sequenced sample was PBMCs. The V and J genes are TRBV6-5 and TRBJ1-1, with TRBD1 as a possible D gene (5 bases). This TCR was sampled from a man between 35 and 55 years old in good health and CMV-seropositive. CDR3 in amino acids: CASSYSGHRVNTEAFF. Written as DNA, the CDR3 is TGTGCCAGCAGTTACTCGGGGCACAGAGTGAACACTGAAGCTTTCTTT.